This T cell receptor (beta chain) was observed in a study of T cells in Graves' hyperthyroidism and ophthalmopathy. Study overall: Peripheral blood collection took place at initial diagnosis, before any treatment.

Exclusions: uncontrolled infection, other autoimmune disease, pregnancy, lactation. Isolation of PBMCs was performed on about 10 ml fresh peripheral blood. From germline, CDR1 is SQVTM and CDR2 ANQGSEA. The CDR3 runs 13 residues. The V end was cut by 4 bases, the J end by 4 bases, with 11 bases between. This clonotype was seen ten or more times. Amplified regions were TCR beta CDR3 sequences from RNA transcripts. When the TCR CDR3 underwent first-round RT-PCR, the HTBI primer set was used. TCRdb redid the calling of the multiplex PCR reads with MiXCR, one entry per CDR3 protein. The sample lists hundreds of thousands of distinct CDR3 sequences, around 15% seen once, with about 15% in the top ten.

This receptor was taken from a woman aged 35 to 49 with Graves' hyperthyroidism. Sequenced: blood. The chain is built from TRBV29-1 and TRBJ1-3; D ambiguous. CDR3 in DNA: TGCAGCGTTGTAGAGTTGTCGGGAAACACCATATATTTT. Translation gives CSVVELSGNTIYF.